This T cell receptor beta chain was recovered during a study of blood T cells in healthy people across ages (dated by TCRdb to the mid-2010s). A note on the overall study: In model experiments, template switching captured about one uniquely barcoded TCR beta cDNA molecule for every two T cells. Age-related changes in TCR beta repertoire diversity were measured in the study by deep sequencing normalized with unique cDNA molecular identifiers. Donors were grouped into four age groups: young (average approximately 16 years), middle-aged (39), aged (roughly 62) and long-lived (about 82). Donors of different ages were randomly distributed across sequencing lanes to avoid experimental bias. For two donors (one aged 18 to 30 and one aged 80 or older), the study analyzed two additional independent replicas of 1 million unique cDNA reads from the same blood draw.

Study-level results and caveats: The percentage of naive T cells measured by flow cytometry correlated strongly with observed TCR beta diversity. As age increased, observed TCR beta diversity per million T cells dropped in a roughly linear way, and a significant reduction was already evident by age around 41. Total diversity estimates from one million sequenced T cells were considered lower bounds and underestimates. Because the CMV infection status of the donors was unknown, age-related changes in expanded clonotypes may potentially have been confounded. Because profiling used bulk unsorted PBMCs, naive and antigen-experienced compartments could not be compared conclusively. Compared with the aged group, the long-lived group had more naive CD4+ T cells, fewer expanded clones and increased TCR diversity, a pattern suggesting age selection.

The CDR1 and CDR2 encoded by the germline V gene are KGHDR and SFDVKD. The germline V end is reduced by 10 bases and the J end by 5 bases; junction bases left unmatched: 5. Measured from the cysteine to the phenylalanine, the CDR3 is 13 residues long. Only CDR3 DNA is held: 39 bases, read in frame from base 1. In the case of this clonotype: The antigen it binds to is not known. Base qualities were left out, and no much larger clone turns up one base away.

Libraries were made using 5' RACE. The sample was run on an Illumina HiSeq 2500. The second PCR ran for about 7 to 11 cycles and used a J-beta primer mix along with a sample-barcoded 5' primer. A unique molecular identifier was introduced onto each TCR beta cDNA molecule by a template-switch 5' adaptor carrying 12 random nucleotides. At least 2.5 million CDR3-containing paired-end reads were obtained from each sample. The Mint cDNA synthesis kit, primed by a TRBC-specific oligonucleotide, was used to synthesize first-strand cDNA from all RNA. Following uracil-DNA glycosylase treatment, a first 18-cycle PCR with universal primers M1SS and BC2_uni_R was performed on all cDNA. The original methods were these. Normalization of each sample was performed by random selection of 1 million high-quality reads, each carrying a distinct molecular identifier. Instead of being binned into consensus sequences, reads with shared molecular identifiers were discarded. CDR3 identification, clonotype clustering and error correction used MiTCR with a Q25 quality threshold and the strictest error-elimination algorithm. A nonparametric unseen species model using Euler transformation provided a lower-bound estimate of total TCR beta diversity. TCRdb reprocessing: public reads trimmed at Q25 with fastp, clones called with MiXCR, in-frame beta chains kept. Every distinct CDR3 protein forms one entry, paired with its most common genes and DNA. V and J calls and clone size were set by TCRdb, not the authors. The sample table lists fewer than 950,000 distinct CDR3 sequences, 35% to 40% of them with a count of one. Clones ranked in the top ten supply about an eighth of the sample.

Donors were a few dozen systemically healthy Caucasian individuals from Russia aged roughly 6 to 90 years. Roughly 9.5 milliliters of peripheral blood were drawn from each donor into EDTA-treated Vacutainer tubes. Ficoll-Paque density-gradient centrifugation was used to isolate PBMCs, with at least 7 million per sample. Trizol reagent was used to extract total RNA from the PBMCs, yielding at least 5.5 micrograms per sample. Naive CD45RAhigh/CD27high T cell percentages were measured by flow cytometry on a PBMC aliquot from every donor. Recombination connected TRBV24-1 to TRBJ2-2; 8 nucleotides in the junction match TRBD1. What was sequenced was blood. The clonotype originates from a man younger than 30 in good health. The CDR3 amino acid sequence is: CATRTGRTGELFF. The DNA sequence reads TGTGCCACGCGGACAGGGAGGACCGGGGAGCTGTTTTTT.